This is a list of T cell receptor beta chains from one sample in a study of multiple sclerosis patients with progressive multifocal leukoencephalopathy. Assay: immunoSEQ multiplex PCR; the TCRdb copy retains only in-frame clones and omits some. The table lists roughly 31,000 clones, about 91% of them singletons. What was sequenced was PBMCs. The receptors were sampled from a human donor with multiple sclerosis. Both conserved end residues are part of each CDR3. Fields, in order: J gene, clone size, D gene, CDR3 length, V gene, CDR3 protein, CDR3 DNA. The D gene is left open where the match is weak. A clone size is listed for some rows: how often the clone was seen (once, few, many), or a class if it is expanded.

>TRBJ2-1|.|.|18|TRBV10-3
CAISESTTARRGYNEQFF
TGTGCCATCAGTGAGTCGACGACAGCCCGAAGGGGTTACAATGAGCAGTTCTTC
>TRBJ1-6|.|TRBD1|16|TRBV28
CASSPDRASYNSPLHF
TGTGCCAGCAGTCCTGACAGGGCGTCCTATAATTCACCCCTCCACTTT
>TRBJ1-1|.|.|15|TRBV27
CASSFRPGLNTEAFF
TGTGCCAGCAGTTTTAGGCCCGGACTAAACACTGAAGCTTTCTTT
>TRBJ2-7|.|TRBD2|15|TRBV19
CATMTSGTFRDEQYF
TGTGCCACAATGACTAGCGGGACTTTCAGGGACGAGCAGTACTTC
>TRBJ2-4|once|TRBD2|12|TRBV6-5
CASSRSSGTQYF
TGTGCCAGCAGTAGGTCTAGCGGGACCCAATACTTC
>TRBJ1-6|once|.|16|TRBV9
CASSMSGGAYNSPLHF
TGTGCCAGCAGCATGAGTGGGGGGGCGTATAATTCACCCCTCCACTTT
>TRBJ1-2|.|.|15|TRBV5-4
CASSFAGAGGYGYTF
TGTGCCAGCAGCTTCGCGGGTGCTGGTGGCTATGGCTACACCTTC
>TRBJ1-2|once|.|15|TRBV28
CASSWVTASNYGYTF
TGTGCCAGCAGTTGGGTTACAGCGTCTAACTATGGCTACACCTTC
>TRBJ2-1|.|.|16|TRBV25-1
CASSESGLGLKDLQFF
TGTGCCAGCAGTGAATCAGGGCTTGGGTTGAAGGATCTGCAGTTCTTC
>TRBJ2-7|.|.|12|TRBV2
CAVGRASYEQYF
TGTGCCGTGGGTCGGGCTAGCTACGAGCAGTACTTC
>TRBJ2-7|.|TRBD2|14|TRBV7-9
CASSLVGGLDEQYF
TGTGCCAGCAGCTTAGTGGGCGGACTAGACGAGCAGTACTTC
>TRBJ1-1|.|.|13|TRBV28
CASRHRVNTEAFF
TGTGCCAGCAGGCACAGGGTGAACACTGAAGCTTTCTTT
>TRBJ1-4|.|.|15|TRBV7-2
CASRPALGPNEKLFF
TGTGCCAGCAGACCTGCGCTGGGACCGAATGAAAAACTGTTTTTT
>TRBJ2-1|once|TRBD2|16|TRBV10-3
CAISDFAGGPYNEQFF
TGTGCCATCAGTGATTTTGCGGGAGGGCCCTACAATGAGCAGTTCTTC
>TRBJ2-1|.|.|14|TRBV7-9
CASSFPDRNNEQFF
TGTGCCAGCAGCTTCCCGGACAGAAACAATGAGCAGTTCTTC
>TRBJ1-3|.|.|16|TRBV5-1
CASSLGAGVIGNTIYF
TGCGCCAGCAGCTTGGGAGCGGGGGTAATAGGAAACACCATATATTTT
>TRBJ1-4|.|.|16|TRBV5-1
CASSPGGVGPSDKLFF
TGCGCCAGCAGCCCCGGGGGGGTCGGGCCTTCGGATAAACTGTTTTTT
>TRBJ1-3|.|.|17|TRBV18
CASSPLGKSYSGNTIYF
TGTGCCAGCTCACCATTAGGGAAGTCCTACTCTGGAAACACCATATATTTT
>TRBJ1-1|.|.|14|TRBV18
CASSPQVWDTEAFF
TGTGCCAGCTCACCACAGGTCTGGGACACTGAAGCTTTCTTT
>TRBJ1-6|.|.|11|TRBV20-1
CSAGEHSPLHF
TGCAGTGCTGGCGAGCATTCACCCCTCCACTTT
>TRBJ1-4|.|.|15|TRBV27
CASSFGRGTNEKLFF
TGTGCCAGCAGTTTTGGCAGGGGCACTAATGAAAAACTGTTTTTT
>TRBJ2-2|.|.|17|TRBV27
CASRVGMRGAVPGELFF
TGTGCCAGCAGAGTCGGGATGAGGGGGGCGGTTCCCGGGGAGCTGTTTTTT
>TRBJ1-5|.|.|14|TRBV27
CASSLLGISQPQHF
TGTGCCAGCAGTTTATTAGGGATATCTCAGCCCCAGCATTTT
>TRBJ1-1|.|.|14|TRBV6-5
CASSYSRGSTEAFF
TGTGCCAGCAGTTACTCCAGGGGATCCACTGAAGCTTTCTTT
>TRBJ2-3|.|TRBD2|15|TRBV7-3
CASSPRLASTDTQYF
TGTGCCAGCAGCCCCAGACTAGCTAGCACAGATACGCAGTATTTT
>TRBJ2-5|.|TRBD2|15|TRBV27
CASSPGAGVGETQYF
TGTGCCAGCAGTCCTGGAGCGGGAGTTGGAGAGACCCAGTACTTC
>TRBJ2-1|.|.|14|TRBV9
CASSEESSYNEQFF
TGTGCCAGCAGCGAAGAGAGCTCCTACAATGAGCAGTTCTTC
>TRBJ2-6|.|.|16|TRBV10-3
CAINPGPSSGANVLTF
TGTGCCATCAATCCGGGACCTTCTTCTGGGGCCAACGTCCTGACTTTC
>TRBJ2-7|.|TRBD2|15|TRBV18
CASSPKAGGSYEQYF
TGTGCCAGCTCACCAAAGGCGGGAGGCTCCTACGAGCAGTACTTC
>TRBJ1-2|.|.|13|TRBV9
CASSVGAGSGYTF
TGTGCCAGCAGCGTAGGGGCAGGATCCGGCTACACCTTC
>TRBJ1-5|.|.|13|TRBV19
CASSLNSNQPQHF
TGTGCCAGTAGTTTAAATAGCAATCAGCCCCAGCATTTT
>TRBJ1-1|.|.|16|TRBV6-6
CASSHDRIDQNTEAFF
TGTGCCAGCAGCCATGACAGGATTGACCAGAACACTGAAGCTTTCTTT
>TRBJ1-5|.|TRBD1|18|TRBV15
CATSSDELPGTGVQPRHF
TGTGCCACCAGCAGTGACGAACTGCCGGGGACAGGGGTTCAGCCCCGGCATTTT
>TRBJ2-3|.|TRBD2|15|TRBV5-1
CASSFAGRETDTQYF
TGCGCCAGCAGCTTCGCAGGGCGGGAGACAGATACGCAGTATTTT
>TRBJ1-2|.|TRBD1|12|TRBV5-4
CASSLDRGGYTF
TGTGCCAGCAGCTTGGACAGGGGTGGCTACACCTTC
>TRBJ2-5|.|.|15|TRBV11-2
CASSLAGGAQETQYF
TGTGCCAGCAGCTTAGCAGGAGGAGCGCAAGAGACCCAGTACTTC
>TRBJ1-3|.|.|15|TRBV15
CATSRDTLSGNTIYF
TGTGCCACCAGCAGGGACACCCTCTCTGGAAACACCATATATTTT
>TRBJ1-2|.|TRBD1|15|TRBV7-9
CASRRPQTGGDDYTF
TGTGCCAGCAGACGGCCCCAAACAGGGGGCGATGACTACACCTTC
>TRBJ2-2|.|.|15|TRBV28
CASSPPPTNTGELFF
TGTGCCAGCAGTCCGCCCCCCACGAACACCGGGGAGCTGTTTTTT
>TRBJ2-5|.|TRBD2|14|TRBV6-4
CASSQTSGRADQYF
TGTGCCAGCAGCCAAACTAGCGGGAGGGCCGACCAGTACTTC
>TRBJ1-5|.|.|15|TRBV4-3
CASSQDGSGNQPQHF
TGCGCCAGCAGCCAAGATGGGAGTGGCAATCAGCCCCAGCATTTT
>TRBJ2-6|few|.|16|TRBV5-1
CASSFVGGSGANVLTF
TGCGCCAGCAGCTTCGTGGGGGGCTCTGGGGCCAACGTCCTGACTTTC
>TRBJ2-2|.|TRBD2|16|TRBV7-6
CASSPILVAGFGELFF
TGTGCCAGCAGCCCCATCCTGGTAGCGGGATTCGGGGAGCTGTTTTTT
>TRBJ2-1|.|TRBD2|14|TRBV6-5
CASSEYRLAFEQFF
TGTGCCAGCAGTGAATATAGACTAGCTTTTGAGCAGTTCTTC
>TRBJ2-7|.|.|14|TRBV11-2
CASSCSQGSYEQYF
TGTGCCAGCAGCTGCTCCCAGGGGAGCTACGAGCAGTACTTC
>TRBJ1-1|.|.|13|TRBV30
CAWRKGRDTEAFF
TGTGCCTGGAGAAAGGGCAGGGACACTGAAGCTTTCTTT
>TRBJ2-3|.|TRBD2|16|TRBV6-4
CASSARTAGGPDTQYF
TGTGCCAGCAGTGCAAGAACAGCGGGAGGGCCGGATACGCAGTATTTT
>TRBJ1-1|.|.|13|TRBV15
CATGRTDRTEAFF
TGTGCCACCGGCCGGACAGATAGGACTGAAGCTTTCTTT
>TRBJ1-4|.|TRBD1|14|TRBV4-3
CASSQGQGGEKLFF
TGCGCCAGCAGCCAGGGACAGGGTGGGGAAAAACTGTTTTTT
>TRBJ2-1|.|TRBD2|16|TRBV7-8
CASSLVAQGIAGEQFF
TGTGCCAGCAGCTTAGTTGCCCAGGGGATAGCGGGGGAGCAGTTCTTC
>TRBJ2-3|.|.|13|TRBV2
CASGDGRTDTQYF
TGTGCCAGTGGGGACGGTCGCACAGATACGCAGTATTTT
>TRBJ1-5|.|.|14|TRBV27
CASSFAGEAQPQHF
TGTGCCAGCAGTTTTGCAGGGGAGGCTCAGCCCCAGCATTTT
>TRBJ1-6|.|.|15|TRBV5-1
CASSPTPRGDSPLHF
TGCGCCAGCAGTCCTACCCCCCGGGGGGATTCACCCCTCCACTTT
>TRBJ2-7|.|.|14|TRBV19
CASSIRAGNYEQYF
TGTGCCAGTAGTATACGGGCAGGAAACTACGAGCAGTACTTC
>TRBJ1-6|.|.|14|TRBV6-6
CASSYPQALLPLHF
TGTGCCAGCAGTTACCCGCAGGCCCTTTTACCCCTCCACTTT
>TRBJ2-7|few|TRBD1|16|TRBV28
CASRPSGTVIAYEQYF
TGTGCCAGCAGGCCATCCGGGACAGTGATAGCCTACGAGCAGTACTTC
>TRBJ1-2|.|TRBD1|17|TRBV18
CASTPLGPGQGLYGYTF
TGTGCCAGCACTCCGCTCGGTCCCGGACAGGGGCTCTATGGCTACACCTTC